Following are 6 T cell receptor beta chains from one sample sequenced in a study of blood T cell repertoires in COVID-19. Some clones are missing from TCRdb's copy, which holds only in-frame ones; the method was immunoSEQ multiplex PCR. The sample shows hundreds of thousands of clones, 70% to 90% of them seen only once. Sequencing was carried out using peripheral blood. The source is a woman aged 45-59 years with active or convalescent COVID-19.

V gene TRBV6-2 or TRBV6-3 combines with J gene TRBJ1-2, with 10 bases aligning to TRBD1. The V and J ends lost 6 bases and 3 bases, in that order; junction bases with no gene match: 10. The CDR3 loop spans 16 amino acids. The V gene's germline CDR1 is MNHEY and CDR2 SVGEGT. The CDR3 bases are TGTGCCAGCAGCTATGGCGTGGACAGGGGGGACTATGGCTACACCTTC. Amino acid sequence: CASSYGVDRGDYGYTF.

This chain joins TRBV28 and TRBJ1-1; D uncertain. The CDR3 consists of 14 residues. Germline V gives CDR1 MDHEN, CDR2 SYDVKM. Trimming pared 1 base from V and 5 bases from J, leaving 11 bases between. This CDR3 is CASSLSQLSTEAFF. As DNA, the CDR3 is TGTGCCAGCAGTTTATCCCAGTTATCTACTGAAGCTTTCTTT. Looking up the rest from reference TRBV28 and TRBJ1-1 gives the full variable domain: DVKVTQSSRYLVKRTGEKVFLECVQDMDHENMFWYRQDPGLGLRLIYFSYDVKMKEKGDIPEGYSVSREKKERFSLILESASTNQTSMYLCASSLSQLSTEAFFGQGTRLTVV.

The rearrangement joins TRBV2 to TRBJ2-1, with unresolved D. The CDR3 is 14 amino acids. Looked up from germline, CDR1 is SNHLY and CDR2 is FYNNEI. V lost 5 bases and J lost 6, with 14 bases in between. The CDR3 DNA follows: TGTGCCAGCAGTCCTCTGGAGAGAAGCAATGAGCAGTTCTTC. It encodes CASSPLERSNEQFF.

The CDR3 region is CASSAGNGANVLTF. The CDR3 bases are TGTGCCAGCTCGGCGGGGAATGGGGCCAACGTCCTGACTTTC. The V and J genes are TRBV18 and TRBJ2-6, with D perhaps matching TRBD2 (6 bases). This CDR3 contains 14 residues. Germline V lookup: CDR1 KGHSH, CDR2 LQKENI. The V end was cut by 6 bases, the J end by 3 bases, with 9 bases between.

V and J are TRBV4-2 and TRBJ2-7; 14 positions agree with TRBD2. After removal of 0 bases from V and 0 bases from J, the junction contained 10 bases not matched to a gene. CDR3 length: 20 amino acids. CDR1 is LGHNA and CDR2 is YNFKEQ in the germline V gene. CDR3 in amino acids: CASSQDRGTSGSPPSYEQYF. CDR3 DNA: TGTGCCAGCAGCCAAGATCGCGGGACTAGCGGGAGCCCCCCCTCCTACGAGCAGTACTTC.

CDR3 region: CASSLDSRGGSGNTIYF. The DNA for the CDR3 is TGCGCCAGCAGCTTGGATTCCCGAGGGGGTTCTGGAAACACCATATATTTT. The V and J genes are TRBV5-1 and TRBJ1-3, with a possible D match to TRBD1 (6 bases). Trimming shortened V by 0 bases and J by 1 base, and 14 bases separated the two germline ends. From germline, CDR1 is SGHRS and CDR2 YFSETQ. CDR3 length equals 17 residues.